A selection of T cell receptor beta chains follows, all from one sample in a study of T cell responses to AZD1222 COVID-19 vaccine. Clones were read by immunoSEQ multiplex PCR, and TCRdb kept only the in-frame ones, dropping some. Of around 140,000 clones listed, 91% were seen once; the top ten hold approximately 2.1%. The sequences come from peripheral blood, collected 28 days after the second AZD1222 dose. All receptors derive from an adult who received the AZD1222 COVID-19 vaccine. Both conserved end residues are part of each CDR3. D genes are given only for firm matches. Clone size is given for some rows only: seen once, a few or many times, or a class if the clone is expanded.

d_gene: TRBD1; v_gene: TRBV29-1; abundance: once; j_gene: TRBJ2-7; CDR3aa: CSVGPRTGAYEQYF; CDR3nt: TGCAGCGTAGGGCCGAGGACAGGGGCCTACGAGCAGTACTTC
d_gene: TRBD1; v_gene: TRBV29-1; abundance: -; j_gene: TRBJ1-1; CDR3aa: CSVGQGGAFF; CDR3nt: TGCAGCGTTGGGCAGGGGGGAGCTTTCTTT
d_gene: TRBD1; v_gene: TRBV10-3; abundance: -; j_gene: TRBJ2-1; CDR3aa: CAIRTTGGNTYNEQFF; CDR3nt: TGTGCCATCAGGACGACAGGGGGCAATACCTACAATGAGCAGTTCTTC
d_gene: TRBD1; v_gene: TRBV4-1; abundance: -; j_gene: TRBJ1-2; CDR3aa: CASSQDDRVYYGYTF; CDR3nt: TGCGCCAGCAGCCAAGATGACAGGGTCTACTATGGCTACACCTTC
d_gene: TRBD1; v_gene: TRBV19; abundance: -; j_gene: TRBJ2-1; CDR3aa: CASNGDRGYNEQFF; CDR3nt: TGTGCCAGTAACGGGGACAGGGGGTACAATGAGCAGTTCTTC
d_gene: TRBD2; v_gene: TRBV6-6; abundance: -; j_gene: TRBJ2-5; CDR3aa: CASSPLSSGGALETQYF; CDR3nt: TGTGCCAGCAGTCCCCTTTCTAGCGGGGGGGCCTTAGAGACCCAGTACTTC
d_gene: -; v_gene: TRBV5-1; abundance: few; j_gene: TRBJ1-1; CDR3aa: CASSWDGGTEAFF; CDR3nt: TGCGCCAGCAGCTGGGACGGGGGTACTGAAGCTTTCTTT
d_gene: -; v_gene: TRBV2; abundance: -; j_gene: TRBJ2-2; CDR3aa: CASSLSRPNTGELFF; CDR3nt: TGTGCCAGCAGTCTGAGCCGTCCGAACACCGGGGAGCTGTTTTTT
d_gene: TRBD1; v_gene: TRBV7-8; abundance: -; j_gene: TRBJ1-6; CDR3aa: CASSPGTGQGSPLHF; CDR3nt: TGTGCCAGCAGCCCCGGGACAGGGCAGGGGTCACCCCTCCACTTT
d_gene: -; v_gene: TRBV10-3; abundance: once; j_gene: TRBJ2-7; CDR3aa: CAISETGSYEQYF; CDR3nt: TGTGCCATCAGTGAAACAGGTTCCTACGAGCAGTACTTC
d_gene: -; v_gene: TRBV6-1; abundance: -; j_gene: TRBJ1-5; CDR3aa: CASSEALGSNQPQHF; CDR3nt: TGTGCCAGCAGTGAAGCGCTAGGAAGCAATCAGCCCCAGCATTTT
d_gene: TRBD2; v_gene: TRBV10-3; abundance: -; j_gene: TRBJ2-1; CDR3aa: CAIRDGGRADNEQFF; CDR3nt: TGTGCCATCAGGGATGGCGGGAGGGCCGACAATGAGCAGTTCTTC
d_gene: -; v_gene: TRBV7-9; abundance: -; j_gene: TRBJ2-7; CDR3aa: CASSLRDTRDEQYF; CDR3nt: TGTGCCAGCAGCCTCCGGGACACTAGGGACGAGCAGTACTTC
d_gene: -; v_gene: TRBV6-5; abundance: -; j_gene: TRBJ1-6; CDR3aa: CASRGDGLNYSPLHF; CDR3nt: TGTGCCAGCAGGGGGGACGGATTGAATTATTCACCCCTCCACTTT
d_gene: -; v_gene: TRBV6-5; abundance: -; j_gene: TRBJ1-1; CDR3aa: CASRSRVSEAFF; CDR3nt: TGTGCCAGCAGAAGCAGGGTTTCTGAAGCTTTCTTT
d_gene: TRBD2; v_gene: TRBV10-3; abundance: few; j_gene: TRBJ2-5; CDR3aa: CAISETSGGKETQYF; CDR3nt: TGTGCCATCAGTGAAACTAGCGGGGGGAAAGAGACCCAGTACTTC
d_gene: -; v_gene: TRBV5-4; abundance: -; j_gene: TRBJ2-7; CDR3aa: CASSPSLWDGSYEQYF; CDR3nt: TGTGCCAGCAGCCCTTCCCTTTGGGACGGCTCCTACGAGCAGTACTTC
d_gene: -; v_gene: TRBV7-2; abundance: -; j_gene: TRBJ1-2; CDR3aa: CASSYSLSFGGYTF; CDR3nt: TGTGCCAGCAGCTATAGTCTCTCTTTCGGTGGCTACACCTTC
d_gene: -; v_gene: TRBV14; abundance: -; j_gene: TRBJ2-6; CDR3aa: CATSSTSGANVLTF; CDR3nt: TGTGCCACGTCAAGTACCTCTGGGGCCAACGTCCTGACTTTC
d_gene: -; v_gene: TRBV7-2; abundance: few; j_gene: TRBJ1-1; CDR3aa: CASSLYTEAFF; CDR3nt: TGTGCCAGCAGCTTATACACTGAAGCTTTCTTT
d_gene: TRBD1; v_gene: TRBV6-7; abundance: few; j_gene: TRBJ1-2; CDR3aa: CASSEKSYLSGGGYTF; CDR3nt: TGTGCCAGCAGTGAGAAAAGTTACCTGTCAGGGGGTGGCTACACCTTC
d_gene: -; v_gene: TRBV2; abundance: once; j_gene: TRBJ1-5; CDR3aa: CASSRGRTGQPQHF; CDR3nt: TGTGCCAGCAGTAGAGGGCGAACGGGCCAGCCCCAGCATTTT
d_gene: -; v_gene: TRBV19; abundance: -; j_gene: TRBJ1-1; CDR3aa: CASSIRRTNTEAFF; CDR3nt: TGTGCCAGTAGTATAAGGAGGACGAACACTGAAGCTTTCTTT
d_gene: -; v_gene: TRBV5-8; abundance: -; j_gene: TRBJ1-2; CDR3aa: CASSLPRGVNWGYTF; CDR3nt: TGTGCCAGCAGCTTGCCACGCGGGGTGAACTGGGGCTACACCTTC
d_gene: TRBD1; v_gene: TRBV7-9; abundance: -; j_gene: TRBJ1-1; CDR3aa: CASSRQGASPEAFF; CDR3nt: TGTGCCAGCAGCCGACAGGGGGCATCACCTGAAGCTTTCTTT
d_gene: TRBD1; v_gene: TRBV2; abundance: -; j_gene: TRBJ2-3; CDR3aa: CASSGTTGSTDTQYF; CDR3nt: TGTGCCAGCAGCGGGACGACAGGGAGCACAGATACGCAGTATTTT
d_gene: -; v_gene: TRBV2; abundance: -; j_gene: TRBJ2-2; CDR3aa: CASSPTPGRELFF; CDR3nt: TGTGCCAGCAGCCCAACACCTGGGAGGGAGCTGTTTTTT
d_gene: -; v_gene: TRBV19; abundance: -; j_gene: TRBJ1-5; CDR3aa: CASSIVGRNQPQHF; CDR3nt: TGTGCCAGTAGTATAGTAGGCAGAAATCAGCCCCAGCATTTT
d_gene: -; v_gene: TRBV28; abundance: -; j_gene: TRBJ1-1; CDR3aa: CASSFAWQGRTEAFF; CDR3nt: TGTGCCAGCAGTTTTGCGTGGCAGGGCCGCACTGAAGCTTTCTTT
d_gene: TRBD2; v_gene: TRBV7-2; abundance: -; j_gene: TRBJ2-3; CDR3aa: CASPKNKAGELGPDTQYF; CDR3nt: TGTGCCAGCCCTAAGAACAAAGCGGGAGAGTTGGGCCCAGATACGCAGTATTTT
d_gene: TRBD1; v_gene: TRBV2; abundance: -; j_gene: TRBJ1-2; CDR3aa: CASRLTGVGYTF; CDR3nt: TGTGCCAGCAGGTTAACAGGGGTGGGCTACACCTTC